Presented here are 26 T cell receptor beta chains from one specimen sequenced in a study of tumor-infiltrating lymphocytes in oesophageal squamous cell carcinoma. TCRdb called the PCR reads again in MiXCR, with one record for every CDR3 protein. The data show around 22,000 distinct CDR3 sequences, under 50% seen once. Sequenced: esophageal tumor tissue. Every receptor here comes from a male donor with esophageal squamous cell carcinoma.

By sample share, this clonotype is medium-sized (0.01 to 0.1%). The J gene is TRBJ2-1, the V gene TRBV7-6; D gene unclear. The CDR3 consists of 17 residues. The germline V gene encodes CDR1 SGHVS and CDR2 FNYEAQ. Trimming removed 5 bases at V and 0 bases at J, with 17 bases between. In DNA, the CDR3 is TGTGCCAGCAGCGAAAGTATTGCAGGTAGCTCCTACAATGAGCAGTTCTTC. Translation: CASSESIAGSSYNEQFF.

V and J are TRBV7-9 and TRBJ2-7; 12 bases match TRBD2. Germline V gene sequence: CDR1 SEHNR, CDR2 FQNEAQ (reference sequence). With 5 bases clipped from V and 2 bases from J, the junction kept 4 bases outside the gene matches. The CDR3 has 15 residues. CDR3: CASSTRLAGAYEQYF. CDR3 in DNA: TGTGCCAGCAGCACCCGACTAGCGGGAGCCTACGAGCAGTACTTC.

The V and J genes are TRBV4-1 and TRBJ2-7; weak D call: TRBD1 (6 bases). CDR3 length: 13 residues. V shed 1 base and J shed 3 bases, with 7 bases lying between them. Germline loops: CDR1 MGHRA, CDR2 YSYEKL. CDR3 sequence reads: CASSQGGHYEQYF. In DNA form, the CDR3 reads TGCGCCAGCAGCCAAGGGGGGCACTACGAGCAGTACTTC.

This clonotype has ten or more counts. The chain recombines TRBV19 with TRBJ2-4; 9 bases line up with TRBD1. Germline CDR1 LNHDA, CDR2 SQIVND (reference sequence). Unmatched junction bases numbered 10, after V lost 4 bases and J lost 6 bases. The CDR3 is 16 amino acids. The CDR3 coding sequence is TGTGCCAGTAGTAAAAGGGATACAGGGGGCGTAAACATTCAGTACTTC. The encoded protein is CASSKRDTGGVNIQYF.

There are a few counts of this clonotype. Since the CDR3 does not end with the conserved phenylalanine or tryptophan, this likely comes from a read error. The DNA is omitted, as the CDR3 cannot be located on it reliably, and the CDR3 follows TCRdb's listing. The rearrangement uses TRBV28 and TRBJ2-5; TRBD1, the table's D call, lacks a check against the DNA. Per the germline V gene, CDR1 is MDHEN and CDR2 is SYDVKM. The CDR3 adds up to 17 amino acids, both ends counted. The CDR3: CASSAQGGHNYGYTFGS.

This clonotype is labeled as medium-sized. The chain links TRBV6-1 to TRBJ2-1; D is perhaps TRBD1 or TRBD2 (6 bases each). V shed 8 bases and J shed 8 bases, with 22 bases lying between them. Per germline, CDR1 MNHNS and CDR2 SASEGT. CDR3 length: 15 amino acids. The CDR3, as DNA: TGTGCCAGCGGTAAAAGTTGGGGGGCTTCCGATGAGCAGTTCTTC. As protein: CASGKSWGASDEQFF.

This clonotype was recorded at least ten times. The conserved final phenylalanine or tryptophan is absent from the CDR3, which likely points to a read error. The DNA is left out, because the CDR3 cannot be placed on it with certainty; the CDR3 is given as TCRdb lists it. This chain uses TRBV7-6 with TRBJ2-6; the D call of TRBD2 is as the table states it, not checked on the DNA. The CDR3 sequence runs 9 residues, both termini included. Per the germline V gene, CDR1 is SGHVS and CDR2 is FNYEAQ. The CDR3 reads CASSNIGGS.

This clonotype is labeled medium-sized. J is TRBJ1-1 and V is TRBV7-2; a possible D gene is TRBD1 (5 bases). The germline CDR1 and CDR2 sequences are SGHTA and FQGNSA. The CDR3 covers 15 residues. V dropped 5 bases and J dropped 0 bases, with 13 bases sitting between them. CDR3 DNA sequence: TGTGCCAGCAGCACACAGGTGGGCATGAACACTGAAGCTTTCTTT. It specifies CASSTQVGMNTEAFF. Full variable domain (missing parts from reference TRBV7-2 and TRBJ1-1): GAGVSQSPSNKVTEKGKDVELRCDPISGHTALYWYRQSLGQGLEFLIYFQGNSAPDKSGLPSDRFSAERTGGSVSTLTIQRTQQEDSAVYLCASSTQVGMNTEAFFGQGTRLTVV.

The chain carries TRBV7-4 and TRBJ2-3, with 10 bases fitting TRBD1. Gene TRBJ2-1 matches the end of the DNA better, so the J call may be wrong. Looked up from germline, CDR1 is SGHVT and CDR2 is SQSDAQ. The CDR3 has 17 residues. CDR3 DNA: TGTGCCAGCAGCTTAGCGGGGTCCCGTGACAGGGGGCATGAGCAGTTCTTC. Its protein product is CASSLAGSRDRGHEQFF.

This clonotype was found once. The rearrangement links TRBV7-6 to TRBJ2-7; no clear D. The CDR3 extends over 16 amino acids. V lost 2 bases, J lost 0 bases, and 14 bases lay in between. Germline CDR1 is SGHVS and CDR2 is FNYEAQ. CDR3 loop: CASSLSINPSSYEQYF. CDR3 in DNA: TGTGCCAGCAGCTTAAGCATTAATCCCTCCTCCTACGAGCAGTACTTC.

V gene TRBV11-1 combines with J gene TRBJ2-4, with 11 bases matching TRBD1. Near its end, the DNA agrees better with TRBJ2-7, so the J call may be wrong. Germline V gene lookup returns CDR1 SGHAT and CDR2 FQDESV (reference sequence). The length of the CDR3 is 16 residues. The CDR3 nucleotides read TGTGCCAGCAGCTTAGTGGGACAGGGGGTCTCCTACGAGCAGTACTTC. This encodes CASSLVGQGVSYEQYF.

This clonotype occurred many times. The chain employs TRBV5-5 and TRBJ2-7; TRBD1 matches at 7 bases. The junction had 6 bases not matched to a gene; V was cut back by 0 bases and J by 0 bases. From germline, CDR1 is SGHKS and CDR2 YYEKEE (reference sequence). This CDR3 comprises 16 residues. The CDR3 sequence: CASSLEGAGGSYEQYF. In DNA form, the CDR3 reads TGTGCCAGCAGCTTGGAGGGGGCAGGGGGCTCCTACGAGCAGTACTTC.

In this sample, this clonotype turned up many times. One junction end disagrees with the germline gene, perhaps due to a read error. The chain links TRBV12-3 or TRBV12-4 to TRBJ2-1; D gene ambiguous. The CDR3 has 13 residues. The CDR3 spells CASSFTSYNEQFF. CDR3 DNA sequence: TGTGCCAGCAGTTTCACAAGCTACAATGAACAGTTCTTC.

This clonotype turned up a few times. The CDR3 ends on some other residue instead of the conserved phenylalanine or tryptophan, so this is likely a read error. It is unclear where the CDR3 begins or ends on the DNA, so no DNA is shown, and the CDR3 is as TCRdb lists it. The chain joins TRBV7-3 to TRBJ2-5; TRBD1, the D gene given by the table, was not confirmed from the DNA. From its first to its last residue, the CDR3 has 18 amino acids. Germline CDR1 is SGHTA and CDR2 is FQGTGA. This chain's CDR3 is CASSPSGTDSYYGYTFGS.

At least ten counts were recorded for this clonotype. The gene calls are TRBV5-5 and TRBJ2-3, with 7 bases lining up with TRBD1. CDR1 and CDR2 (germline): SGHKS, YYEKEE (reference sequence). Trimming at V came to 5 bases and at J to 2 bases, leaving 11 bases not matched to a gene. This CDR3 has 16 residues. CDR3 in DNA: TGTGCCAGCAGTCCCGACTCGGGACAGCCCACAGATACGCAGTATTTT. Amino acids: CASSPDSGQPTDTQYF.

Notes on this clonotype: No conserved phenylalanine or tryptophan ends this CDR3, so it is likely a read error. The DNA is omitted, as the CDR3 cannot be located on it reliably, and the CDR3 follows TCRdb's listing. V is TRBV6-5 and J is TRBJ2-7; no check of the table's D call, TRBD2, against the DNA was made. The CDR3 region is 9 residues in length, termini included. Per the germline V gene, CDR1 is MNHEY and CDR2 is SVGAGI. The CDR3 spells CASSYLGLS.

This sequence joins TRBV19 and TRBJ2-3; perhaps TRBD2 as D (5 bases). Germline V gives CDR1 LNHDA, CDR2 SQIVND (reference sequence). CDR3 size: 15 residues. The V end was cut by 6 bases, the J end by 14 bases, with 27 bases between. The CDR3 bases are TGTGCCAGTAGCTTCGAGGCAGCGAACACCGGGGAGCTGTATTTT. Protein sequence: CASSFEAANTGELYF.

The rearrangement joins TRBV7-4 to TRBJ1-2, with D uncertain. CDR1 and CDR2 (germline): SGHVT, SQSDAQ. V lost 1 base to trimming and J lost 0 bases, with 9 bases between them. CDR3 length: 15 residues. The CDR3 sequence: CASSLGSGSNYGYTF. CDR3 DNA: TGTGCCAGCAGCTTAGGCTCCGGGTCTAACTATGGCTACACCTTC.

As regards this clonotype: A much larger clone sits a single nucleotide away, making a read error possible. The rearrangement links TRBV6-1 to TRBJ2-1; perhaps TRBD1 as D (5 bases). The end of the DNA fits TRBJ2-7 better, so the J call may be wrong. The CDR3 is 15 amino acids. Germline V gene sequence: CDR1 MNHNS, CDR2 SASEGT. CDR3 DNA sequence: TGTGCCAGCAGTTATAATCCGGACAATTACAATGAGCAGTACTTC. This translates into CASSYNPDNYNEQYF.

The chain uses TRBV2 and TRBJ2-2, with unresolved D. The CDR3 runs to 15 residues. CDR1 SNHLY and CDR2 FYNNEI come from the germline V gene. The V gene lost 1 base and the J gene lost 0 bases, with 6 bases spanning the gap. As DNA, the CDR3 is TGTGCCAGCAGTGAAGGGCTAGCGAACACCGGGGAGCTGTTTTTT. Residues: CASSEGLANTGELFF.

Judged by abundance, this clonotype is medium-sized (0.01 to 0.1%). This chain connects TRBV7-2 to TRBJ2-1; 7 nucleotides align to TRBD2. Germline-derived CDR1 and CDR2 are SGHTA and FQGNSA. V shed 4 bases, J shed 0 bases, and the junction held 15 bases outside the gene matches. The CDR3 is made up of 19 amino acids. CDR3 loop: CASSSRLTSWVSSYNEQFF. As DNA, the CDR3 is TGTGCCAGCAGCTCAAGGTTGACTAGCTGGGTGAGCTCCTACAATGAGCAGTTCTTC.

Ten or more counts support this clonotype. The J gene is TRBJ2-1, the V gene TRBV7-2; D is possibly TRBD1 or TRBD2 (5 bases each). Trimming took 0 bases from V and 7 from J, leaving 10 bases between them. The CDR3 runs to 14 residues. Germline assignment: CDR1 SGHTA and CDR2 FQGNSA. The CDR3 protein is CASSLAGVINEQFF. CDR3 sequence (DNA): TGTGCCAGCAGCTTAGCGGGGGTGATTAATGAGCAGTTCTTC.

Turning to this clonotype: Germline is not matched at one junction end, which may reflect a read error. The V gene is TRBV7-6, the J gene TRBJ2-1; 13 bases align to TRBD2. TRBJ2-5 matches the DNA end more closely, so the J call is doubtful. Germline values: CDR1 SGHVS, CDR2 FNYEAQ. The CDR3 sequence is 15 residues long. The CDR3 here is CASSLGLAGSETQYF. The DNA for the CDR3 is TGTGCTAGCAGCTTGGGACTAGCGGGAAGCGAGACCCAGTACTTC.

This clonotype was seen at least ten times. The chain has TRBV5-6 and TRBJ2-3, with D unresolved. In germline, CDR1 is SGHDT, CDR2 YYEEEE. CDR3 size: 12 residues. The V end lost 0 bases, the J end lost 6 bases, and 5 bases lay between the germline ends. For the CDR3, the DNA is TGTGCCAGCAGCTTGGGGTTTGATACGCAGTATTTT. Amino acids: CASSLGFDTQYF.

This clonotype was recorded only once. The chain carries TRBV18 and TRBJ2-7, with D tentatively TRBD1 or TRBD2 (6 bases each). The assigned J gene may be wrong: the sequence end matches TRBJ2-1 better. The germline CDR1 and CDR2 sequences are KGHSH and LQKENI. The CDR3 runs 13 residues. For the CDR3, the DNA is TGTGCCAGCTCACCACCGGGGGGCGGCGAGCAGTTCTTC. Protein sequence: CASSPPGGGEQFF.

Comment on this clonotype: The conserved phenylalanine or tryptophan normally closing the CDR3 is absent here, so this likely arose from a read error. Because the CDR3's place on the DNA is in doubt, the DNA is left out and the CDR3 is given as listed by TCRdb. The rearrangement joins TRBV6-6 to TRBJ1-6. Germline V gene data show CDR1 as MNHNY and CDR2 as SVGAGI (reference sequence). The CDR3 has 9 residues if both end residues are counted. The CDR3 reads CASSYSTSG.